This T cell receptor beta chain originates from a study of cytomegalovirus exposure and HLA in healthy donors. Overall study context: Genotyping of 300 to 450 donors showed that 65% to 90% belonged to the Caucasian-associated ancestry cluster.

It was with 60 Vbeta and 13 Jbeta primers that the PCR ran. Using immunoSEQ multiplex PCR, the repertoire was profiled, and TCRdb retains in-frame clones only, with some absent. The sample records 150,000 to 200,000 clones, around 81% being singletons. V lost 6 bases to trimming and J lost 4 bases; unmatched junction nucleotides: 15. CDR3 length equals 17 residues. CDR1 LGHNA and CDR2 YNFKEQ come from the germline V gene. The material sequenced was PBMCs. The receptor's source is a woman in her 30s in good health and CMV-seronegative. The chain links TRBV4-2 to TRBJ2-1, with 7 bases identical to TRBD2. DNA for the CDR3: TGTGCCAGCAGTCTTTCCAGCCGCGCTAGCGGATACAATGAGCAGTTCTTC. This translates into CASSLSSRASGYNEQFF.